This T cell receptor (beta chain) was identified during a study of blood T cells in healthy people across ages. Trimming removed 4 bases at V and 0 bases at J, with 13 bases between. The CDR3 runs to 16 residues. The germline V gene encodes CDR1 LGHDT and CDR2 YNNKEL (reference sequence). Each donor supplied approximately 10 milliliters of peripheral blood. It was with a sample-barcoded 5' primer and a J-beta primer mix that a second PCR of about 7 to 12 cycles was run. The template-switch adaptor, which had 12 random nucleotides, put a tag on each cDNA molecule. From the 5' RACE reads, TCRdb called clonotypes with MiXCR, one entry per CDR3 protein. This sample yields about 900,000 distinct CDR3 sequences, of which 40% to 60% are seen a single time; about an eighth belongs to the top ten.

This rearrangement joins TRBV3-1 to TRBJ1-3; possible D gene TRBD1, 5 bases. What was sequenced was blood. The receptor comes from a man aged 25 to 40 in good health. The CDR3 region is CASSRGGGDSGNTIYF. In DNA form, the CDR3 reads TGTGCCAGCAGCCGGGGGGGAGGGGACTCTGGAAACACCATATATTTT.